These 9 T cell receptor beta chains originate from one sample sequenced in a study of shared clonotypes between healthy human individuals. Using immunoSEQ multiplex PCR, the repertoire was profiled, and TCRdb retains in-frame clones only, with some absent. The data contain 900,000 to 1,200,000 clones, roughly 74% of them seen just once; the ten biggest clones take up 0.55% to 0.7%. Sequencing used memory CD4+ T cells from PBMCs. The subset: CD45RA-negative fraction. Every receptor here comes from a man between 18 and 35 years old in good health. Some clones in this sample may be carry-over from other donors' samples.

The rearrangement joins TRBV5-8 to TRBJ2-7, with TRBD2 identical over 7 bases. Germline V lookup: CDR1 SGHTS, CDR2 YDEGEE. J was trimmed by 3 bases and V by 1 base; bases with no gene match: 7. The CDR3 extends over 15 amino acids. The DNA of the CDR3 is TGTGCCAGCAGCTTGCTTGCTAGCGGTTACTACGAGCAGTACTTC. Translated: CASSLLASGYYEQYF.

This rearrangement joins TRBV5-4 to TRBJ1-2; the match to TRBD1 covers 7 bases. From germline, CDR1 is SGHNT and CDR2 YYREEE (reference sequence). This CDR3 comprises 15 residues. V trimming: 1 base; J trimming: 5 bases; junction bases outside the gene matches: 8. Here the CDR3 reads CASSLSPGGLYGYTF. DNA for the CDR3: TGTGCCAGCAGCTTGTCGCCAGGGGGACTATATGGCTACACCTTC.

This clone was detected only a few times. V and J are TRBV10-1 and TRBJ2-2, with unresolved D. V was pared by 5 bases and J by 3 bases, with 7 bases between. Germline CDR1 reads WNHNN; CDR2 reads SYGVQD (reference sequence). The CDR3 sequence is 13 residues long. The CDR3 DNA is TGCGCCAGCAGTCATGGACACACCGGGGAGCTGTTTTTT. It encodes CASSHGHTGELFF.

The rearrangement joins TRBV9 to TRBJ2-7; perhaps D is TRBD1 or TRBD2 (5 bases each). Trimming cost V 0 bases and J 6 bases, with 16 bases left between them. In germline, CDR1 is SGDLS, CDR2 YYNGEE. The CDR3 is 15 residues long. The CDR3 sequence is CASSVGAAGGAEQYF. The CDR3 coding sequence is TGTGCCAGCAGCGTAGGGGCCGCGGGTGGGGCCGAGCAGTACTTC.

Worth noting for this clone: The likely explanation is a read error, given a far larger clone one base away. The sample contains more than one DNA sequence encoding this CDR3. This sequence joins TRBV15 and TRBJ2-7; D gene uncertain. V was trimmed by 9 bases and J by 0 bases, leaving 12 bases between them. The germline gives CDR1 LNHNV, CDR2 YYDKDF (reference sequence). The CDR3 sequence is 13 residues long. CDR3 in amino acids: CATSTGNSYEQYF. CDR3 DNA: TGTGCCACTTCGACTGGGAACTCCTACGAGCAGTACTTC.

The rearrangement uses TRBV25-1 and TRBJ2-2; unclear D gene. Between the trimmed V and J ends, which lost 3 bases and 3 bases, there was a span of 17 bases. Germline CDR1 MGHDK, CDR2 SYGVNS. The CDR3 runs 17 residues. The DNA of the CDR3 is TGTGCCAGCAGTGATGCCCGAGAGGCTAGAGACACCGGGGAGCTGTTTTTT. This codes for CASSDAREARDTGELFF.

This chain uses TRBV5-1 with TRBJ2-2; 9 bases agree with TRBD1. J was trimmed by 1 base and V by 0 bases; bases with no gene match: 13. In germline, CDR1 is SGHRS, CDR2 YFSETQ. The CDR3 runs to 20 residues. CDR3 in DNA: TGCGCCAGCAGCTTGGTGACAGGGGGTTCGCCCTCTTTGAACACCGGGGAGCTGTTTTTT. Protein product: CASSLVTGGSPSLNTGELFF. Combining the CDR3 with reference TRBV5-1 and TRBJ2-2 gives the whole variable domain KAGVTQTPRYLIKTRGQQVTLSCSPISGHRSVSWYQQTPGQGLQFLFEYFSETQRNKGNFPGRFSGRQFSNSRSEMNVSTLELGDSALYLCASSLVTGGSPSLNTGELFFGEGSRLTVL.

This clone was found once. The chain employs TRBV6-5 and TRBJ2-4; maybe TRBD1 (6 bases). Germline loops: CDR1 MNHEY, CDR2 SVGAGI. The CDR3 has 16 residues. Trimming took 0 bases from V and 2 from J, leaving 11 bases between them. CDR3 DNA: TGTGCCAGCAGTTACTCCCTGGGGGCGTCCAAAAACATTCAGTACTTC. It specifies CASSYSLGASKNIQYF.

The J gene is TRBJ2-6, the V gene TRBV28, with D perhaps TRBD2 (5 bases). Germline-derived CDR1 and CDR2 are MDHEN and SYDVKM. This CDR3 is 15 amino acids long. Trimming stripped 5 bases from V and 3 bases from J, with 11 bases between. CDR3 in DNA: TGTGCCAGCAGTCCGGGGTCCTTTGGGGCCAACGTCCTGACTTTC. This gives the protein CASSPGSFGANVLTF.